Presented here are 22 T cell receptor beta chains from one specimen sequenced in a study of identical twins. MiXCR, run by TCRdb on the 5' RACE reads, gives a single entry per CDR3 protein. The repertoire has over 500,000 distinct CDR3 sequences, less than 25% of them found once; the top ten carry approximately 0.95%. These data are also associated with another study on T cells expressing NK-cell markers.

The sample was CD4+ T cells sorted from blood. These receptors came from a woman in her late teens or twenties in good health.

This clonotype was detected only a few times. The J gene is TRBJ2-6, the V gene TRBV6-1, with D tentatively TRBD1 (6 bases). CDR1 is MNHNS and CDR2 is SASEGT in the germline V gene. Trimming stripped 11 bases from V and 2 bases from J, with 10 bases between. This CDR3 is 13 amino acids long. The CDR3: CAGEGAGANVLTF. Written as DNA, the CDR3 is TGTGCCGGCGAGGGGGCTGGGGCCAACGTCCTGACTTTC.

This clonotype has more than one count but fewer than ten. The V and J genes are TRBV20-1 and TRBJ2-5; D unresolved. The CDR3 runs to 12 residues. The V gene's germline CDR1 is DFQATT and CDR2 SNEGSKA (reference sequence). V was pared by 5 bases and J by 5 bases, with 12 bases between. This CDR3 is CSAHLQMETQYF. The DNA of the CDR3 is TGCAGTGCTCACCTACAGATGGAGACCCAGTACTTC.

This clonotype was recorded a few times. The chain uses TRBV5-5 and TRBJ2-5; D is uncertain. V lost 0 bases to trimming and J lost 6 bases, with 9 bases between them. The CDR3 has 13 residues. Germline V gene lookup returns CDR1 SGHKS and CDR2 YYEKEE (reference sequence). This chain's CDR3 is CASSLDTRQTQYF. The CDR3 nucleotides read TGTGCCAGCAGCTTGGATACCAGACAGACCCAGTACTTC.

This chain uses TRBV7-3 with TRBJ1-2, with a tentative D call TRBD1 (6 bases). The CDR3 runs 13 residues. Germline lookup yields CDR1 SGHTA and CDR2 FQGTGA. Trimming cost V 5 bases and J 8 bases, with 15 bases left between them. CDR3 nucleotide sequence: TGTGCCAGCAGCGCGGTGTCAGGGGCAGGCTACACCTTC. Translation gives CASSAVSGAGYTF.

V is TRBV29-1 and J is TRBJ2-5, with unresolved D. There are 12 residues in the CDR3. The germline V gene encodes CDR1 SQVTM and CDR2 ANQGSEA. Trimming took 3 bases from V and 0 from J, leaving 5 bases between them. CDR3 nucleotides: TGCAGCGTTGACCGTAACCAAGAGACCCAGTACTTC. It specifies CSVDRNQETQYF.

The chain recombines TRBV20-1 with TRBJ1-3; TRBD1 aligns across 7 bases. Germline V gene lookup returns CDR1 DFQATT and CDR2 SNEGSKA (reference sequence). The CDR3 sequence is 15 residues long. Trimming cost V 6 bases and J 2 bases; bases outside gene matches: 10. CDR3 loop: CSAPGGTGAGNTIYF. The DNA of the CDR3 is TGCAGTGCCCCAGGGGGGACCGGGGCTGGAAACACCATATATTTT.

The rearrangement uses TRBV18 and TRBJ2-3; the D gene could be TRBD1 or TRBD2 (5 bases each). Germline CDR1 reads KGHSH; CDR2 reads LQKENI. Deletions cut 1 base from V and 5 bases from J, with 10 bases between. This CDR3 is 14 amino acids long. CDR3 amino acids: CASSPRDGIDTQYF. The CDR3 nucleotides read TGTGCCAGCTCACCACGGGACGGGATAGATACGCAGTATTTT.

The chain couples TRBV7-9 to TRBJ2-4; possible D gene TRBD2, 6 bases. The CDR3 is made up of 16 amino acids. Germline CDR1 reads SEHNR; CDR2 reads FQNEAQ (reference sequence). Between the trimmed V and J ends, which lost 5 bases and 2 bases, there was a span of 16 bases. In DNA, the CDR3 is TGTGCCAGCAGCCCGGCGGGGACGGGGTCCAAAAACATTCAGTACTTC. This codes for CASSPAGTGSKNIQYF.

The genes are TRBV7-2 and TRBJ2-5; D unresolved. Trimming shortened V by 5 bases and J by 4 bases, and 11 bases separated the two germline ends. The CDR3 has 13 amino acids. Germline CDR1 reads SGHTA; CDR2 reads FQGNSA. CDR3 in amino acids: CASSPYSGETQYF. For the CDR3, the DNA is TGTGCCAGCAGCCCTTACTCTGGAGAGACCCAGTACTTC.

This clonotype came up many times. The rearrangement uses TRBV4-3 and TRBJ2-3; D gene ambiguous. The germline V gene encodes CDR1 LGHNA and CDR2 YSLEER. This CDR3 has 14 amino acids. Trimming shortened V by 2 bases and J by 1 base, and 7 bases separated the two germline ends. This CDR3 reads CASSQKWGTDTQYF. As DNA, the CDR3 is TGCGCCAGCAGCCAAAAATGGGGCACAGATACGCAGTATTTT.

This clonotype was detected a few times. The chain carries TRBV12-3 or TRBV12-4 and TRBJ2-1; TRBD2 might be the D (5 bases). The CDR3 spans 14 residues. With 7 bases removed from V and 12 bases from J, the gap between germline ends came to 22 bases. In DNA, the CDR3 is TGTGCCAGCAACGGTTGGGGTATGGGTCGGGGGCAGTTCTTC. It translates to CASNGWGMGRGQFF.

This chain joins TRBV6-1 and TRBJ1-3; D gene uncertain. Between the trimmed V and J ends, which lost 5 bases and 4 bases, there was a span of 12 bases. CDR1 is MNHNS, CDR2 SASEGT, per germline. CDR3 size: 14 residues. The CDR3 DNA reads TGTGCCAGCAGTCCGGACCTAGCGGGAAACACCATATATTTT. It translates to CASSPDLAGNTIYF.

The CDR3, as DNA: TGCGCCAGCAACGTGAACACGGACAGCTACGAGCAGTACTTC. Encoded protein: CASNVNTDSYEQYF. This chain joins TRBV5-1 and TRBJ2-7; the D gene is possibly TRBD1 (6 bases). The germline CDR1 and CDR2 sequences are SGHRS and YFSETQ. The CDR3 loop spans 14 amino acids. Trimming took off 6 bases at V and 3 bases at J, with 16 bases between the two ends.

This clonotype was recorded a few times. The chain has TRBV10-3 and TRBJ2-1, with D possibly TRBD2 on 6 matching bases. The CDR3 runs to 14 residues. V was shortened by 3 bases and J by 4 bases, with 10 bases between the two germline ends. Germline assignment: CDR1 ENHRY and CDR2 SYGVKD. CDR3 sequence reads: CAISDSGDYNEQFF. The CDR3 DNA reads TGTGCCATCAGTGATAGCGGAGATTACAATGAGCAGTTCTTC.

The rearrangement joins TRBV5-1 to TRBJ2-5, with D perhaps TRBD2 (7 bases). V was shortened by 4 bases and J by 1 base, with 17 bases between the two germline ends. Per germline, CDR1 SGHRS and CDR2 YFSETQ. This CDR3 is built from 16 residues. For the CDR3, the DNA is TGCGCCAGCAGCCTCCTAGGGGGGGAGGTCCAAGAGACCCAGTACTTC. As protein: CASSLLGGEVQETQYF.

This clonotype appeared once. The chain combines TRBV7-2 with TRBJ1-2; D is possibly TRBD1 (5 bases). The V gene's germline CDR1 is SGHTA and CDR2 FQGNSA. This CDR3 is 14 amino acids long. Deletions cut 6 bases from V and 3 bases from J, with 14 bases between. CDR3 DNA: TGTGCCAGCAGAGCGACCGGGACGGACTATGGCTACACCTTC. Amino acid sequence: CASRATGTDYGYTF.

This clonotype was counted between two and nine times. V and J are TRBV7-2 and TRBJ2-7; either TRBD1 or TRBD2 may fit D (5 bases each). The ends were cut back, 1 base at V and 2 bases at J, with 12 bases in the middle. The CDR3 sequence is 15 residues long. Per germline, CDR1 SGHTA and CDR2 FQGNSA. CDR3 in amino acids: CASSLGGTEAYEQYF. DNA of the CDR3: TGTGCCAGCAGCTTAGGAGGGACGGAGGCCTACGAGCAGTACTTC. Supplemented by reference TRBV7-2 and TRBJ2-7, the full variable domain reads GAGVSQSPSNKVTEKGKDVELRCDPISGHTALYWYRQSLGQGLEFLIYFQGNSAPDKSGLPSDRFSAERTGGSVSTLTIQRTQQEDSAVYLCASSLGGTEAYEQYFGPGTRLTVT.

This clonotype occurred a few times. In DNA, the CDR3 is TGCAGTGCTAGGCTAGGGGGCACTGAAGCTTTCTTT. Translating it yields CSARLGGTEAFF. The rearrangement uses TRBV20-1 and TRBJ1-1, with D possibly being TRBD1 (6 bases). With 3 bases removed from V and 4 bases from J, the gap between germline ends came to 9 bases. Germline V gives CDR1 DFQATT, CDR2 SNEGSKA (reference sequence). CDR3 length: 12 residues.

V and J are TRBV7-2 and TRBJ2-7; D possibly corresponds to TRBD1 (5 bases). The V gene lost 5 bases and the J gene lost 5 bases, with 16 bases spanning the gap. The germline V gene encodes CDR1 SGHTA and CDR2 FQGNSA. This CDR3 has 14 amino acids. Here the CDR3 reads CASSQGHGRNEQYF. Written as DNA, the CDR3 is TGTGCCAGCAGCCAAGGACACGGTAGGAACGAGCAGTACTTC.

This chain uses TRBV20-1 with TRBJ1-5; the match to TRBD1 covers 7 bases. The germline V gene has CDR1 DFQATT and CDR2 SNEGSKA (reference sequence). J lost 2 bases, V lost 2 bases, and 12 bases had no gene match. The CDR3 runs to 17 residues. CDR3 nucleotide sequence: TGCAGTGCTAGATCTCGATTGAGACAGGGAGGCAATCAGCCCCAGCATTTT. It yields the protein CSARSRLRQGGNQPQHF.

The V and J genes are TRBV4-3 and TRBJ2-2; 13 nucleotides match TRBD2. Trimming removed 1 base from V and 7 bases from J; junction bases left unmatched: 12. Per germline, CDR1 LGHNA and CDR2 YSLEER. The CDR3 contains 19 residues. The CDR3: CASSQGPLGLAGVDGELFF. The DNA for the CDR3 is TGCGCCAGCAGCCAAGGCCCCTTAGGACTAGCGGGAGTGGACGGGGAGCTGTTTTTT.

In its sample, this clonotype was seen many times. V gene TRBV5-1 combines with J gene TRBJ2-1, with TRBD2 identical over 7 bases. The V gene end was trimmed by 0 bases and the J gene end by 6 bases; junction bases not matched to a gene: 3. Germline loops: CDR1 SGHRS, CDR2 YFSETQ. This CDR3 comprises 14 residues. DNA of the CDR3: TGCGCCAGCAGCTTGGATGGGGGGGGCAATGAGCAGTTCTTC. Encoded protein: CASSLDGGGNEQFF.